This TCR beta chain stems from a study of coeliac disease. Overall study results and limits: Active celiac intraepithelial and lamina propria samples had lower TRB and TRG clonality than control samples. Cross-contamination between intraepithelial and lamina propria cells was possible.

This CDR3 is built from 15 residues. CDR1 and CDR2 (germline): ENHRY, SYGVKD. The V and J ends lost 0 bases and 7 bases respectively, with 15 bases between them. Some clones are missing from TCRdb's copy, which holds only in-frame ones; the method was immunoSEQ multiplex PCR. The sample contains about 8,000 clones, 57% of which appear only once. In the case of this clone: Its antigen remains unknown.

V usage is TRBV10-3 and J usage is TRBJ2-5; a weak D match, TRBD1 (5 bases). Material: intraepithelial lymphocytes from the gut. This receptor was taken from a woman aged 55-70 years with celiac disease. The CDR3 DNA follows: TGTGCCATCAGTGAGTCGAAGACAGCCTGGGGGACCCAGTACTTC. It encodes CAISESKTAWGTQYF.